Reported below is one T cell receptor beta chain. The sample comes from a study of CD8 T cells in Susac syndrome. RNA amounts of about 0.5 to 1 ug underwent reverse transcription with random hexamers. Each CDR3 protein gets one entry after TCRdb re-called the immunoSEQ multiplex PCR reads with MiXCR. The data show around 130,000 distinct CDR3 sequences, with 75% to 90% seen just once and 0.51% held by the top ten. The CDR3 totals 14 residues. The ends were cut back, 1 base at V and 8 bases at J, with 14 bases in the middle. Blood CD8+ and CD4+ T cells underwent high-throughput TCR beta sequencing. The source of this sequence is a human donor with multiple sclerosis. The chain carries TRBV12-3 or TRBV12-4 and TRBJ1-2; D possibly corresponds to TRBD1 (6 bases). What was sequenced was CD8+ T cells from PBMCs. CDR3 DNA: TGTGCCAGCAGTTTAGGCCACAGGGAGCTCGGCTACACCTTC. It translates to CASSLGHRELGYTF.